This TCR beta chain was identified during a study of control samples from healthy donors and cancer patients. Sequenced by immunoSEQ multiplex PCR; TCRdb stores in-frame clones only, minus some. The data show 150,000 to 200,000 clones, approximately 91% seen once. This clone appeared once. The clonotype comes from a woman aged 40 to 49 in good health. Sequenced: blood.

The CDR3 here is CATREGAGGELFF. CDR3 bases: TGTGCCACCAGGGAGGGGGCGGGCGGGGAGCTGTTTTTT. The chain carries TRBV6-5 and TRBJ2-2; either TRBD1 or TRBD2 may supply D (7 bases each). The CDR3 length is 13 residues. The V end was cut by 10 bases, the J end by 7 bases, with 16 bases between. Germline loops: CDR1 MNHEY, CDR2 SVGAGI.